The present TCR beta chain was sequenced within a study of blood T cells in healthy people across ages. Study information: About one barcoded TCR beta cDNA was captured per two T cells.

A sample-barcoded 5' primer and a J-beta primer mix were used in a second PCR of about 7 to 12 cycles. MiXCR, run by TCRdb on the 5' RACE reads, gives a single entry per CDR3 protein. The repertoire holds 700,000 to 850,000 distinct CDR3 sequences, under 40% seen once, with over 10% in the top ten. This CDR3 comprises 14 residues. V was cut by 5 bases and J by 8 bases, with 16 bases left in between. CDR1 PRHDT and CDR2 FYEKMQ come from the germline V gene (reference sequence). Only a few counts were recorded for this clonotype. Sequencing was carried out using blood. The chain uses TRBV13 and TRBJ2-1; D is possibly TRBD2 (6 bases). The source of this sequence is a man aged 18 to 29 in good health. CDR3 region: CASSLYSGVDEQFF. Written as DNA, the CDR3 is TGTGCCAGCAGCCTCTATTCGGGGGTTGATGAGCAGTTCTTC.